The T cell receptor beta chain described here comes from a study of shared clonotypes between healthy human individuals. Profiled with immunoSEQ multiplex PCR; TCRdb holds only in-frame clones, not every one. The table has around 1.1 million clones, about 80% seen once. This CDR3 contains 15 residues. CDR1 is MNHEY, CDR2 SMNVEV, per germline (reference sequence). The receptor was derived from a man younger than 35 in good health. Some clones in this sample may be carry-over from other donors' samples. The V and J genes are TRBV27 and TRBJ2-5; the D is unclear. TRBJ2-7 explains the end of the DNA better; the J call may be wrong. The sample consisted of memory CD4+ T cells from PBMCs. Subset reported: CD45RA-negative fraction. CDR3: CASSLSSGPRGEQYF. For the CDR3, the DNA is TGTGCCAGCAGTTTATCGTCCGGCCCACGAGGCGAGCAGTACTTC.